The sequence of this TCR beta chain was determined in a study of cytomegalovirus exposure and HLA in healthy donors. Study results and limitations: Cytomegalovirus-associated TCR beta chains were listed, numbering 150 to 200. Some highly shared sequence variants likely arose as a pipeline artifact. There were reportedly fewer N-insertions in an Asian-associated ancestry cluster than the roughly 610-donor mean, in a later analysis.

The V gene's germline CDR1 is SGHKS and CDR2 YYEKEE (reference sequence). This CDR3 has 19 residues. V dropped 2 bases and J dropped 4; count of bases not matched to a gene: 20. Of note for this clone: Its matching antigen is unknown.

The PCR had 60 Vbeta and 13 Jbeta primers. The repertoire was sequenced with immunoSEQ multiplex PCR; TCRdb's copy has only in-frame clones and lacks some. The repertoire holds fewer than 200,000 clones, with more than 75% as singletons. The chain is built from TRBV5-5 and TRBJ1-1; 7 bases agree with TRBD1. This TCR was recovered from a man aged 25 to 40 in good health and CMV-seropositive. The sequencing input was PBMCs. The CDR3 nucleotides are TGTGCCAGCAGCTTAGAGATACACCTGGAGGGGGCGCAGGCCACTGAAGCTTTCTTT. The encoded protein is CASSLEIHLEGAQATEAFF.